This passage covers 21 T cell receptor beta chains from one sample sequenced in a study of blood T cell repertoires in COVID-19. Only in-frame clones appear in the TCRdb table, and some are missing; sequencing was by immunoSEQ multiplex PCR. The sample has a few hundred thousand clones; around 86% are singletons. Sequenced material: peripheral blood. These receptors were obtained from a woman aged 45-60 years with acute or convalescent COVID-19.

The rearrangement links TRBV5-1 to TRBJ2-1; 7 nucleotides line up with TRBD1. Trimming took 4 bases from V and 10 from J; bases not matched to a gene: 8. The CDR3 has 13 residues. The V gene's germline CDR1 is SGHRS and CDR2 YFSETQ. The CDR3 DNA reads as TGCGCCAGCAGCATACAGGGGCTGGAGGAGCAGTTCTTC. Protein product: CASSIQGLEEQFF.

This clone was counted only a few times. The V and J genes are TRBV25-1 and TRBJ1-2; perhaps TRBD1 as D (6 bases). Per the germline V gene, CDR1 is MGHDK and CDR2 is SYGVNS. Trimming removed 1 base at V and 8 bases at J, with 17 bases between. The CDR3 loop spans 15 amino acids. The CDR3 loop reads CASSESGERRGGYTF. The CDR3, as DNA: TGTGCCAGCAGTGAATCAGGGGAACGCAGAGGGGGCTACACCTTC.

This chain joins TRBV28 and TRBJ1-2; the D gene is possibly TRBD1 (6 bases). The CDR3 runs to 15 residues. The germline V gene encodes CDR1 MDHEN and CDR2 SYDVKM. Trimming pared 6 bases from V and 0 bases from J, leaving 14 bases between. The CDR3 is CASRRHRASNYGYTF. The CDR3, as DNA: TGTGCCAGCAGGCGTCACAGGGCATCTAACTATGGCTACACCTTC.

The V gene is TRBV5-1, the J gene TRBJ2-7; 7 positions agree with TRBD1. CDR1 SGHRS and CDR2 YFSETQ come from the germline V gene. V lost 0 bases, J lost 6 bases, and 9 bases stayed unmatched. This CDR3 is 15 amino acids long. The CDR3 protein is CASSLVAGGRGEQYF. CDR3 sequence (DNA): TGCGCCAGCAGCTTGGTGGCAGGGGGTCGCGGCGAGCAGTACTTC. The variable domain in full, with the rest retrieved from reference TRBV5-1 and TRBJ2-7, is KAGVTQTPRYLIKTRGQQVTLSCSPISGHRSVSWYQQTPGQGLQFLFEYFSETQRNKGNFPGRFSGRQFSNSRSEMNVSTLELGDSALYLCASSLVAGGRGEQYFGPGTRLTVT.

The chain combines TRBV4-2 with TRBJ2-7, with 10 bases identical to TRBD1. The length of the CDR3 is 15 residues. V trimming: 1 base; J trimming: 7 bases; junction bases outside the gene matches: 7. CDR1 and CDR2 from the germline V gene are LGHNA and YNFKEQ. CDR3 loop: CASSQAGTGAGEQYF. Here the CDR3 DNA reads TGTGCCAGCAGCCAAGCCGGGACAGGGGCGGGAGAGCAGTACTTC.

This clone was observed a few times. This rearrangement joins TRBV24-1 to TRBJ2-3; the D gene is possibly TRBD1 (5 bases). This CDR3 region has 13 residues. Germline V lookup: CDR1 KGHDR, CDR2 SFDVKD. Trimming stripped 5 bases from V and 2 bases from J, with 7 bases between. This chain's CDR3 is CATSVGATDTQYF. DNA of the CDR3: TGTGCCACCAGTGTAGGGGCCACAGATACGCAGTATTTT.

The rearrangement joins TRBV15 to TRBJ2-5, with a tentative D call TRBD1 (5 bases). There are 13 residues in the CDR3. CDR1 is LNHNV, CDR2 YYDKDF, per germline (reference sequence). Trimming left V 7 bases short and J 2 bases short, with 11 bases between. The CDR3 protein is CATNRQPQETQYF. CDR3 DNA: TGTGCCACCAACCGACAGCCTCAAGAGACCCAGTACTTC.

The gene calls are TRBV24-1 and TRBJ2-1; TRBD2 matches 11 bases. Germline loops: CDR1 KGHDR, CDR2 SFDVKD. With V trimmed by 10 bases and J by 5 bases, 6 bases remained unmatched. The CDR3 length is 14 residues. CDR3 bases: TGTGCCACGATAGGGACTAGCGGAAACAATGAGCAGTTCTTC. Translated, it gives CATIGTSGNNEQFF.

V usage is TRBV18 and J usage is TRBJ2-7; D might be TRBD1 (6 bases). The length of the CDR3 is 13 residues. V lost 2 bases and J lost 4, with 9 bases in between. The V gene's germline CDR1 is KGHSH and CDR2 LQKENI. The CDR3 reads CASSPSDRYEQYF. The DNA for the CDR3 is TGTGCCAGCTCACCATCAGACAGGTACGAGCAGTACTTC.

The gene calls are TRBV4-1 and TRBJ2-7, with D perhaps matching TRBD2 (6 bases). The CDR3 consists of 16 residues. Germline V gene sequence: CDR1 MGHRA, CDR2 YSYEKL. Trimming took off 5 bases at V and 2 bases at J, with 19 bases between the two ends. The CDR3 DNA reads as TGCGCCAGCAGCGTCCCTTCGGGAGAGACACCCTACGAGCAGTACTTC. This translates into CASSVPSGETPYEQYF.

CDR3 loop: CASSETGTTSTDTQYF. Here the CDR3 DNA reads TGTGCCAGCAGCGAAACCGGGACTACCAGCACAGATACGCAGTATTTT. V gene TRBV9 combines with J gene TRBJ2-3; 7 positions match TRBD2. The CDR3 covers 16 residues. Germline CDR1 is SGDLS and CDR2 is YYNGEE. J gave up 0 bases and V 3 bases, and 7 bases lay outside the gene matches.

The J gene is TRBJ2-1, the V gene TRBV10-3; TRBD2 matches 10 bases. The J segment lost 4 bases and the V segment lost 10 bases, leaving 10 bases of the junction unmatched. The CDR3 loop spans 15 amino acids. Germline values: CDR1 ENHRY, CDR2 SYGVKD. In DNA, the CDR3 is TGTGCCACCCAACCGACTAGCGGGCCGTACAATGAGCAGTTCTTC. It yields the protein CATQPTSGPYNEQFF.

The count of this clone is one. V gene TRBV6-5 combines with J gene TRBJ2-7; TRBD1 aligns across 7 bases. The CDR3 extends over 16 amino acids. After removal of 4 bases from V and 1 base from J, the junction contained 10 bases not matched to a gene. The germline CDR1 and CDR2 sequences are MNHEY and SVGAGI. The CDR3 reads CASSWSQDRRSYEQYF. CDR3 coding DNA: TGTGCCAGCAGTTGGAGCCAGGACAGGAGGTCCTACGAGCAGTACTTC.

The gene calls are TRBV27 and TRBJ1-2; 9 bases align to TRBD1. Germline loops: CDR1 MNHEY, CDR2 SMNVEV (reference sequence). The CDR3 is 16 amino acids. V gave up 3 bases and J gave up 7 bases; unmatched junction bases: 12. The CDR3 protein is CASSLLPGTGISGYTF. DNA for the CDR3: TGTGCCAGCAGTTTGCTTCCCGGGACAGGGATAAGTGGCTACACCTTC.

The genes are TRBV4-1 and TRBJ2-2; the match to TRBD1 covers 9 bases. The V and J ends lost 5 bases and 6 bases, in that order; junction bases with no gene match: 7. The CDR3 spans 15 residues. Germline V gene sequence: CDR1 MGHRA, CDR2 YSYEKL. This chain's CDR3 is CASSSRDRAAGELFF. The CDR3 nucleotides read TGCGCCAGCAGCAGCCGGGACAGGGCTGCCGGGGAGCTGTTTTTT.

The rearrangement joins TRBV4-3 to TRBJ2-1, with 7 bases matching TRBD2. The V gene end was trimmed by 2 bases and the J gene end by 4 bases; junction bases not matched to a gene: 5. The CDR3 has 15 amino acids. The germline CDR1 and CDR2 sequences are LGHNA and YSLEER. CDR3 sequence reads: CASSQTRDYYNEQFF. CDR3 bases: TGCGCCAGCAGCCAAACTAGGGACTATTACAATGAGCAGTTCTTC.

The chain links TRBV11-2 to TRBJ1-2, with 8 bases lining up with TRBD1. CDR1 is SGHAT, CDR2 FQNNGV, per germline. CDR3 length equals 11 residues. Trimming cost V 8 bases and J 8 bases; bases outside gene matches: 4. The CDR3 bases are TGTGCCAGCGGCAGGGGGCTCGGCTACACCTTC. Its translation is CASGRGLGYTF.

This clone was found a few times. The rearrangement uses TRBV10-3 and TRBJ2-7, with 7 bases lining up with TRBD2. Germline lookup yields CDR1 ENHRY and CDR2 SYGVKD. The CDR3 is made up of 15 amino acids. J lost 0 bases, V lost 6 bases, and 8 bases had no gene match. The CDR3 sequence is CAIRTSAISSYEQYF. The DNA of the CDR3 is TGTGCCATCAGAACTAGCGCGATCAGCTCCTACGAGCAGTACTTC.

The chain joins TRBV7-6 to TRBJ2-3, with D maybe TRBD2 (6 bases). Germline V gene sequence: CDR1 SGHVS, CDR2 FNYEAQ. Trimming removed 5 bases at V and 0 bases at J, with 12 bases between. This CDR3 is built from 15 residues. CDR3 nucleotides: TGTGCCAGCAGCCCCCTAGCGACTAGCACAGATACGCAGTATTTT. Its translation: CASSPLATSTDTQYF.

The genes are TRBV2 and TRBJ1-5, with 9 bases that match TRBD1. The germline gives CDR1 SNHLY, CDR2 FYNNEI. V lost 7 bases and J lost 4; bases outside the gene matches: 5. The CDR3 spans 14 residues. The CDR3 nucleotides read TGTGCCAGCACTCTTGACAGGGGGAATCAGCCCCAGCATTTT. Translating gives CASTLDRGNQPQHF.

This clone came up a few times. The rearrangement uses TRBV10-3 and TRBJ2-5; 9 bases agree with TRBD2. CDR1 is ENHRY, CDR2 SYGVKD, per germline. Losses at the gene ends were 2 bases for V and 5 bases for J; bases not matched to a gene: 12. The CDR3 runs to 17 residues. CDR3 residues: CAISEILAGRGGETQYF. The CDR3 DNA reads TGTGCCATCAGTGAGATCCTAGCGGGAAGGGGTGGGGAGACCCAGTACTTC.